This TCR beta chain was documented in a study of beta chain features in type 1 diabetes. Study-wide background: The study found patients and healthy donors alike in age, gender and cell yields. Study-level results: Possibly, sequencing cDNA over-represented cells that had high TCR expression levels.

Germline CDR1 is SQVTM and CDR2 is ANQGSEA. This CDR3 has 13 amino acids. V was trimmed by 4 bases and J by 1 base, leaving 10 bases between them. The authors sorted CD4+ naive, central memory, regulatory and stem cell-like memory cells via CD45RO/CCR7/CD25/CD127/CD95/CD27. The study reverse transcribed the entire isolated RNA, so it sequenced expressed TCRB transcripts. Naive, central memory and regulatory T cell samples yielded approximately 3.3 million reads on average. Measured with immunoSEQ multiplex PCR; TCRdb has only the in-frame clones, and not every one. Among hundreds of thousands of clones listed, 15% to 17% were seen once. As concerns this clone: Its antigen is unknown. Other DNA sequences from this sample encode an identical CDR3 as well.

Sequenced sample: naive CD4+ T cells from blood. The sequence was collected from a man younger than 35 in good health. The J gene is TRBJ1-1, the V gene TRBV29-1; D is possibly TRBD1 (5 bases). CDR3 nucleotides: TGCAGCGTTGGGCGACAGCAGAACACTGAAGCTTTCTTT. Its translation: CSVGRQQNTEAFF. The full variable domain, its missing parts supplied by reference TRBV29-1 and TRBJ1-1, is SAVISQKPSRDICQRGTSLTIQCQVDSQVTMMFWYRQQPGQSLTLIATANQGSEATYESGFVIDKFPISRPNLTFSTLTVSNMSPEDSSIYLCSVGRQQNTEAFFGQGTRLTVV.